This TCR beta chain came from a study of CD8+CD57+ T cells in acquired aplastic anemia. Genomic DNA templated the TCR beta VDJ and CDR3 profiling. Each CDR3 protein is one row after TCRdb ran MiXCR on the reads. The profile shows 200,000 to 300,000 distinct CDR3 sequences, approximately 45% of them singletons. Between the trimmed V and J ends, which lost 4 bases and 1 base, there was a span of 20 bases. The CDR3 totals 17 residues. Looked up from germline, CDR1 is SGHDT and CDR2 is YYEEEE. The authors sequenced patients whose flow cytometry had shown CD8+CD57+ cell expansion. Sequenced input: sorted CD4+, CD8+, or CD8+CD57+ T cells (not recorded which) from PBMCs. The genes are TRBV5-6 and TRBJ1-1; tentatively, D is TRBD1 (5 bases). The receptor comes from a human donor with aplastic anemia. The CDR3 bases are TGTGCCAGCAGCCCGACGAGAAGACAGACCACGAACACTGAAGCTTTCTTT. Translation: CASSPTRRQTTNTEAFF.